A single sample gave rise to the 18 T cell receptor beta chains below, sequenced in a study of T cell responses to AZD1222 COVID-19 vaccine. The data were produced by immunoSEQ multiplex PCR, yet TCRdb's version contains in-frame clones alone and is incomplete. The sample has around 96,000 clones, around 84% seen once; the top ten hold about 6%. The material sequenced was peripheral blood, taken 28 days after the second AZD1222 dose. These receptors all stem from an adult who received the AZD1222 COVID-19 vaccine.

The chain uses TRBV5-1 and TRBJ2-5; 7 nucleotides align to TRBD1. The CDR3 runs to 14 residues. Germline V lookup: CDR1 SGHRS, CDR2 YFSETQ. Trimming cost V 4 bases and J 2 bases; bases outside gene matches: 5. The CDR3 is CASSTRTGQETQYF. The CDR3 region has the DNA TGCGCCAGCAGCACCCGGACAGGACAAGAGACCCAGTACTTC.

V and J are TRBV4-3 and TRBJ1-1; 7 nucleotides align to TRBD1. The V gene's germline CDR1 is LGHNA and CDR2 YSLEER. The CDR3 length is 13 residues. J lost 4 bases, V lost 2 bases, and 1 base had no gene match. The CDR3 reads CASSQYRGTEAFF. The DNA of the CDR3 is TGCGCCAGCAGCCAATACAGGGGCACTGAAGCTTTCTTT.

V usage is TRBV10-1 and J usage is TRBJ1-1; D gene unclear. Germline lookup yields CDR1 WNHNN and CDR2 SYGVQD (reference sequence). V lost 0 bases, J lost 11 bases, and 13 bases lay in between. This CDR3 has 13 amino acids. CDR3 sequence: CASSESFGSPAFF. The CDR3 DNA reads TGCGCCAGCAGTGAGTCCTTCGGATCTCCCGCTTTCTTT.

The chain links TRBV5-8 to TRBJ1-5; 8 positions match TRBD1. This CDR3 is built from 14 residues. Germline CDR1 reads SGHTS; CDR2 reads YDEGEE. V lost 3 bases to trimming and J lost 5 bases; unmatched junction nucleotides: 4. The CDR3 DNA reads as TGTGCCAGCAGCTCCTCAGGGGGCTATCAGCCCCAGCATTTT. The encoded protein is CASSSSGGYQPQHF.

The sample holds a few counts of this clone. The gene calls are TRBV3-1 (or the pseudogene TRBV3-2) and TRBJ1-2; D remains ambiguous. This CDR3 comprises 12 residues. Trimming removed 1 base from V and 6 bases from J, with 6 bases in between. Germline-derived CDR1 and CDR2 are LGHDT and YNNKEL (reference sequence). The CDR3 sequence is CASSQAVDGYTF. DNA for the CDR3: TGTGCCAGCAGCCAAGCGGTAGATGGCTACACCTTC.

This chain joins TRBV19 and TRBJ1-2; D gene ambiguous. Germline loops: CDR1 LNHDA, CDR2 SQIVND (reference sequence). The V end was cut by 5 bases, the J end by 6 bases, with 22 bases between. The CDR3 consists of 16 residues. In DNA form, the CDR3 reads TGTGCCAGTAGTCCTCAGTTAGGGAGGACCCAGGATGGCTACACCTTC. This encodes CASSPQLGRTQDGYTF.

The chain has TRBV5-1 and TRBJ2-5, with D possibly matching TRBD1 (5 bases). The CDR3 loop spans 14 amino acids. The germline V gene has CDR1 SGHRS and CDR2 YFSETQ. V gave up 0 bases and J gave up 1 base, with 7 bases separating them. The CDR3 spells CASSLGQIQETQYF. The CDR3 DNA sequence: TGCGCCAGCAGCTTGGGACAGATCCAAGAGACCCAGTACTTC.

The V gene is TRBV19, the J gene TRBJ1-5; the D is unclear. The V gene's germline CDR1 is LNHDA and CDR2 SQIVND (reference sequence). This CDR3 is 16 amino acids long. V lost 4 bases to trimming and J lost 4 bases, with 17 bases between them. Written as DNA, the CDR3 is TGTGCCAGTAGTACCGAAAGGACCCGTTCGAATCAGCCCCAGCATTTT. Translating it yields CASSTERTRSNQPQHF.

The chain couples TRBV2 to TRBJ2-5, with TRBD2 as a possible D gene (6 bases). The ends were cut back, 9 bases at V and 5 bases at J, with 13 bases in the middle. Germline CDR1 SNHLY, CDR2 FYNNEI. This CDR3 is 12 amino acids long. CDR3 nucleotides: TGTGCCAGGGCTAGCGATTGGGAGACCCAGTACTTC. Protein sequence: CARASDWETQYF.

The chain employs TRBV7-8 and TRBJ1-4; D unclear. In germline, CDR1 is SGHVS, CDR2 FQNEAQ. This CDR3 comprises 15 residues. V lost 4 bases to trimming and J lost 8 bases, with 17 bases between them. In DNA, the CDR3 is TGTGCCAGCAGCTCCTTACCGGCAGAGAGAGAAAAACTGTTTTTT. Translation gives CASSSLPAEREKLFF. The whole variable domain, remainder taken from reference TRBV7-8 and TRBJ1-4, is GAGVSQSPRYKVAKRGQDVALRCDPISGHVSLFWYQQALGQGPEFLTYFQNEAQLDKSGLPSDRFFAERPEGSVSTLKIQRTQQEDSAVYLCASSSLPAEREKLFFGSGTQLSVL.

This clone is a singleton in its sample. The gene calls are TRBV5-1 and TRBJ2-1, with 10 bases fitting TRBD2. This CDR3 contains 15 residues. Per the germline V gene, CDR1 is SGHRS and CDR2 is YFSETQ. The V segment lost 4 bases and the J segment 7 bases; nucleotides outside the gene matches: 8. The CDR3 nucleotides read TGCGCCAGCAGCCAACTAGCGGGGCAAGATAATGAGCAGTTCTTC. Translating gives CASSQLAGQDNEQFF.

This rearrangement joins TRBV5-1 to TRBJ2-1; D gene uncertain. V was cut by 1 base and J by 6 bases, with 5 bases left in between. Looked up from germline, CDR1 is SGHRS and CDR2 is YFSETQ. The CDR3 extends over 12 amino acids. The CDR3 coding sequence is TGCGCCAGCAGCTTGTCCCTCAATGAGCAGTTCTTC. Translated, it gives CASSLSLNEQFF. Complete variable domain (other parts from reference TRBV5-1 and TRBJ2-1): KAGVTQTPRYLIKTRGQQVTLSCSPISGHRSVSWYQQTPGQGLQFLFEYFSETQRNKGNFPGRFSGRQFSNSRSEMNVSTLELGDSALYLCASSLSLNEQFFGPGTRLTVL.

V is TRBV2 and J is TRBJ2-1; 12 bases agree with TRBD1. Germline V gene lookup returns CDR1 SNHLY and CDR2 FYNNEI. Trimming cost V 6 bases and J 5 bases; bases outside gene matches: 8. The CDR3 spans 16 residues. CDR3 region: CASSSGQGARNNEQFF. The CDR3 coding sequence is TGTGCCAGCAGCTCGGGACAGGGGGCGCGAAACAATGAGCAGTTCTTC.

The chain has TRBV18 and TRBJ1-3, with TRBD1 matching 7 bases. There are 18 residues in the CDR3. V shed 2 bases, J shed 4 bases, and the junction held 14 bases outside the gene matches. Germline assignment: CDR1 KGHSH and CDR2 LQKENI. The CDR3 loop is CASSPLSGSSGQGNTIYF. The CDR3 DNA follows: TGTGCCAGCTCACCATTGAGCGGATCGTCGGGACAGGGAAACACCATATATTTT.

CDR3 residues: CASSQRTGCGNQPQHF. CDR3 coding DNA: TGTGCCAGCAGCCAGAGGACAGGGTGTGGAAATCAGCCCCAGCATTTT. This sequence joins TRBV3-1 (or the pseudogene TRBV3-2) and TRBJ1-5, with 8 bases lining up with TRBD1. Germline V CDR1 and CDR2: LGHDT, YNNKEL (reference sequence). The CDR3 loop spans 16 amino acids. Unmatched junction bases numbered 8, after V lost 3 bases and J lost 4 bases.

The rearrangement uses TRBV2 and TRBJ1-4, with 9 bases matching TRBD1. Germline-derived CDR1 and CDR2 are SNHLY and FYNNEI. Trimming at V came to 6 bases and at J to 5 bases, leaving 10 bases not matched to a gene. This CDR3 has 16 residues. CDR3 nucleotide sequence: TGTGCCAGCAGGGCACTGCCGGGACAGGGAAATGAAAAACTGTTTTTT. Translation gives CASRALPGQGNEKLFF.

The genes are TRBV7-9 and TRBJ2-1; D is uncertain. The CDR3 consists of 15 residues. V was cut by 5 bases and J by 1 base, with 12 bases left in between. Germline V gene sequence: CDR1 SEHNR, CDR2 FQNEAQ (reference sequence). In DNA form, the CDR3 reads TGTGCCAGCAGCCTTACTTATTATTCCTACAATGAGCAGTTCTTC. It specifies CASSLTYYSYNEQFF.

This clone was detected only a few times. This chain joins TRBV7-9 and TRBJ1-1; D is perhaps TRBD1 (5 bases). V lost 5 bases and J lost 1, with 11 bases in between. The germline gives CDR1 SEHNR, CDR2 FQNEAQ (reference sequence). The CDR3 is 14 amino acids. The CDR3 sequence: CASSPAGTNTEAFF. DNA for the CDR3: TGTGCCAGCAGCCCTGCGGGGACGAACACTGAAGCTTTCTTT.